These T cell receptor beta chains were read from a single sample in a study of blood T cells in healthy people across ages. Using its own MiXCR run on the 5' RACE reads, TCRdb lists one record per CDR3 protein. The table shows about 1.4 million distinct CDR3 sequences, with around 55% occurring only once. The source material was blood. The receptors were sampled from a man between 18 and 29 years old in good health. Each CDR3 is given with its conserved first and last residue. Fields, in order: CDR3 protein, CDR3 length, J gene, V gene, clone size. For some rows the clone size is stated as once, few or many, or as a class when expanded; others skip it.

cdr3_aa: CSAPPSLPQETQYF
cdr3_length: 14
j_call: TRBJ2-5
v_call: TRBV20-1
clone_size: -

cdr3_aa: CASSQDIRTGGFYYGYTF
cdr3_length: 18
j_call: TRBJ1-2
v_call: TRBV4-1
clone_size: -

cdr3_aa: CASSLSPGGRTSPDTQYF
cdr3_length: 18
j_call: TRBJ2-3
v_call: TRBV27
clone_size: -

cdr3_aa: CASSWGGTVQETQYF
cdr3_length: 15
j_call: TRBJ2-5
v_call: TRBV27
clone_size: -

cdr3_aa: CASSQGTSGDYEQYF
cdr3_length: 15
j_call: TRBJ2-7
v_call: TRBV4-2
clone_size: -

cdr3_aa: CSAREGGMTDTQYF
cdr3_length: 14
j_call: TRBJ2-3
v_call: TRBV20-1
clone_size: few

cdr3_aa: CASSTQGLGETQYF
cdr3_length: 14
j_call: TRBJ2-5
v_call: TRBV5-1
clone_size: -

cdr3_aa: CASSSAVRTDTDTQYF
cdr3_length: 16
j_call: TRBJ2-3
v_call: TRBV7-2
clone_size: few

cdr3_aa: CASSVAVGRLETQYF
cdr3_length: 15
j_call: TRBJ2-5
v_call: TRBV9
clone_size: -

cdr3_aa: CSVVLWAGDQEIQYF
cdr3_length: 15
j_call: TRBJ2-5
v_call: TRBV29-1
clone_size: -

cdr3_aa: CSARDKTRGYNEQFF
cdr3_length: 15
j_call: TRBJ2-1
v_call: TRBV20-1
clone_size: -

cdr3_aa: CASRRQDRVSTEAFF
cdr3_length: 15
j_call: TRBJ1-1
v_call: TRBV27
clone_size: -

cdr3_aa: CASSQVFGQDQPQHF
cdr3_length: 15
j_call: TRBJ1-5
v_call: TRBV4-1
clone_size: -

cdr3_aa: CSASPRARGSIGSSYNEQFF
cdr3_length: 20
j_call: TRBJ2-1
v_call: TRBV20-1
clone_size: -

cdr3_aa: CASSPWVGEAFF
cdr3_length: 12
j_call: TRBJ1-1
v_call: TRBV6-5
clone_size: -

cdr3_aa: CATRGNRAFSYEQYF
cdr3_length: 15
j_call: TRBJ2-7
v_call: TRBV25-1
clone_size: -

cdr3_aa: CASSPPKWVLSGANVLTF
cdr3_length: 18
j_call: TRBJ2-6
v_call: TRBV6-2/TRBV6-3
clone_size: few

cdr3_aa: CASSSQQGETYNEQFF
cdr3_length: 16
j_call: TRBJ2-1
v_call: TRBV7-9
clone_size: -

cdr3_aa: CASSFRTSESTDTQYF
cdr3_length: 16
j_call: TRBJ2-3
v_call: TRBV5-1
clone_size: few

cdr3_aa: CANSYQETQYF
cdr3_length: 11
j_call: TRBJ2-5
v_call: TRBV6-1
clone_size: -

cdr3_aa: CSVNRGRFETQYF
cdr3_length: 13
j_call: TRBJ2-5
v_call: TRBV20-1
clone_size: -

cdr3_aa: CASTPGKGVDEQYF
cdr3_length: 14
j_call: TRBJ2-7
v_call: TRBV10-2
clone_size: -

cdr3_aa: CASSPSLAAYEQYF
cdr3_length: 14
j_call: TRBJ2-7
v_call: TRBV28
clone_size: -

cdr3_aa: CASSRVPGTVGYTF
cdr3_length: 14
j_call: TRBJ1-2
v_call: TRBV7-9
clone_size: few

cdr3_aa: CASSLRGTGPYEQYF
cdr3_length: 15
j_call: TRBJ2-7
v_call: TRBV6-6
clone_size: few

cdr3_aa: CASSLAGGSIEQYF
cdr3_length: 14
j_call: -
v_call: TRBV7-2
clone_size: -

cdr3_aa: CASSTHGLPIQYF
cdr3_length: 13
j_call: TRBJ2-4
v_call: TRBV4-1
clone_size: -

cdr3_aa: CASRGQSGGYNSPLHF
cdr3_length: 16
j_call: TRBJ1-6
v_call: TRBV28
clone_size: few

cdr3_aa: CASSATDSGANVLTF
cdr3_length: 15
j_call: TRBJ2-6
v_call: TRBV25-1
clone_size: few

cdr3_aa: CASRTSGYNEQFF
cdr3_length: 13
j_call: TRBJ2-1
v_call: TRBV4-2
clone_size: many

cdr3_aa: CAISGREASTDTQYF
cdr3_length: 15
j_call: TRBJ2-3
v_call: TRBV10-3
clone_size: -

cdr3_aa: CSARDISGAYRGTGELFF
cdr3_length: 18
j_call: TRBJ2-2
v_call: TRBV20-1
clone_size: -

cdr3_aa: CASSPSRGAGGFADTQYF
cdr3_length: 18
j_call: TRBJ2-3
v_call: TRBV7-9
clone_size: once

cdr3_aa: CASSRAEPQHF
cdr3_length: 11
j_call: TRBJ1-5
v_call: TRBV21-1
clone_size: -

cdr3_aa: CSVEAPDRGYNEQFF
cdr3_length: 15
j_call: TRBJ2-1
v_call: TRBV29-1
clone_size: -

cdr3_aa: CSVEDVSYEQYF
cdr3_length: 12
j_call: TRBJ2-7
v_call: TRBV29-1
clone_size: few

cdr3_aa: CAISEPRGAYTF
cdr3_length: 12
j_call: TRBJ1-2
v_call: TRBV10-3
clone_size: -

cdr3_aa: CASTLGTGGGLTEAFF
cdr3_length: 16
j_call: TRBJ1-1
v_call: TRBV10-2
clone_size: -

cdr3_aa: CASSQGLTTAGTDTQYF
cdr3_length: 17
j_call: TRBJ2-3
v_call: TRBV4-3
clone_size: -

cdr3_aa: CASSLFQRQQPSWYEQYF
cdr3_length: 18
j_call: TRBJ2-7
v_call: TRBV7-8
clone_size: -

cdr3_aa: CASSLVGGAVYNEQFF
cdr3_length: 16
j_call: TRBJ2-1
v_call: TRBV12-3/TRBV12-4
clone_size: few

cdr3_aa: CSARDRDTYEQYF
cdr3_length: 13
j_call: TRBJ2-7
v_call: TRBV20-1
clone_size: -

cdr3_aa: CSVKNPTNSHQETQFF
cdr3_length: 16
j_call: -
v_call: TRBV29-1
clone_size: -

cdr3_aa: CASSPGYTYNSPLHF
cdr3_length: 15
j_call: TRBJ1-6
v_call: TRBV11-1
clone_size: few

cdr3_aa: CASSLAVGGGGGSDTQYF
cdr3_length: 18
j_call: TRBJ2-3
v_call: TRBV5-5
clone_size: -

cdr3_aa: CASSYWTGGRNTEAFF
cdr3_length: 16
j_call: TRBJ1-1
v_call: TRBV6-5
clone_size: -

cdr3_aa: CASSYRRVNGYTF
cdr3_length: 13
j_call: TRBJ1-2
v_call: TRBV6-2/TRBV6-3
clone_size: -

cdr3_aa: CASSLGGSYYGYTF
cdr3_length: 14
j_call: TRBJ1-2
v_call: TRBV27
clone_size: -

cdr3_aa: CSVGEGGNQPQHF
cdr3_length: 13
j_call: TRBJ1-5
v_call: TRBV29-1
clone_size: -

cdr3_aa: CASSFPSYYEQYF
cdr3_length: 13
j_call: TRBJ2-7
v_call: TRBV7-9
clone_size: few